The clone carrying this T cell receptor beta chain occurred many times. Its antigen is not known. The data are from a study of identical twins. Study-level results: Alpha sequences out of frame and shared by twins had excess low generation probability. These conclusions were based on statistical analysis (cross-sectional, not following the same donors). Out-of-frame beta chain sequences displayed weaker excess sharing between twins.

Unique molecular identifiers were in the cDNA, with template-switch universal primer binding. TCRdb re-called the 5' RACE reads through MiXCR, storing one row per CDR3 protein. The sample lists 200,000 to 250,000 distinct CDR3 sequences; roughly a tenth were seen once. V shed 1 base and J 2 bases; nucleotides not matched to a gene: 5. CDR1 and CDR2 (germline): SGHTA, FQGNSA. The CDR3 is 16 amino acids. The sample consisted of memory T cells sorted from blood. J is TRBJ2-1 and V is TRBV7-2; the match to TRBD2 covers 7 bases. This clonotype was sampled from a man in his forties or fifties in good health. Written as DNA, the CDR3 is TGTGCCAGCAGCTTAGATGCTAGCGGACCCTACAATGAGCAGTTCTTC. Translated, it gives CASSLDASGPYNEQFF. The variable domain in full, with the rest retrieved from reference TRBV7-2 and TRBJ2-1, is GAGVSQSPSNKVTEKGKDVELRCDPISGHTALYWYRQSLGQGLEFLIYFQGNSAPDKSGLPSDRFSAERTGGSVSTLTIQRTQQEDSAVYLCASSLDASGPYNEQFFGPGTRLTVL.